The clone carrying this T cell receptor (beta chain) has at least ten counts. Its antigen is unidentified. The data stem from a study of beta chain features in type 1 diabetes. Findings of the study overall: The study found moderately but significantly shorter TCRB CDR3s in all four CD4+ subsets of Type 1 diabetes patients.

The study reverse transcribed the entire isolated RNA, so it sequenced expressed TCRB transcripts. The assay was immunoSEQ multiplex PCR, and TCRdb's table has in-frame clones only and misses some. Among around 140,000 clones listed, around 13% were seen once. In germline, CDR1 is SGHAT, CDR2 FQNNGV. The V end was cut by 1 base, the J end by 2 bases, with 9 bases between. The CDR3 is 15 amino acids. V is TRBV11-2 and J is TRBJ1-5; D ambiguous. The sequencing input was central memory CD4+ T cells from blood. The sequence was obtained from a man younger than 35 with type 1 diabetes. CDR3 coding DNA: TGTGCCAGCAGCTTAGCTGACGGGGGCAATCAGCCCCAGCATTTT. It specifies CASSLADGGNQPQHF.